The clone carrying this T cell receptor (beta chain) was seen ten or more times. Its antigen is undetermined. This entry comes from a study of tumor and adjacent non-tumor tissue in lung cancer. Overall study context: Patients were aged about 30 to 85, roughly 9 men and roughly five women, stage I to III.

A modified ARM-PCR protocol with three rounds of nested PCR amplified TCRbeta. TCRdb reprocessed the multiplex PCR reads with MiXCR, giving one entry per CDR3 protein. The sample carries roughly 150,000 distinct CDR3 sequences, around 66% recorded once. The V gene end was trimmed by 6 bases and the J gene end by 5 bases; junction bases not matched to a gene: 9. CDR1 MNHEY and CDR2 SVGAGI come from the germline V gene. The CDR3 is 14 residues long. No cell sorting was done before RNA was extracted from the tissue. Donors were chemotherapy-naive, newly diagnosed lung cancer surgical patients in China, August–late 2014. Whole-study results and caveats: In normal lung, the top 100 clones were significantly more dominant than in tumor. Significantly higher TCR diversity was found in tumor than normal lung.

This chain uses TRBV6-5 with TRBJ2-7; TRBD1 matches at 8 bases. What was sequenced was lung tumor tissue. The receptor comes from a man aged 55-75 years with small cell lung cancer. The CDR3 coding sequence is TGTGCCAGCAGACCCACAGGGGGAAGGAACGAGCAGTACGTC. This sequence encodes CASRPTGGRNEQYV.